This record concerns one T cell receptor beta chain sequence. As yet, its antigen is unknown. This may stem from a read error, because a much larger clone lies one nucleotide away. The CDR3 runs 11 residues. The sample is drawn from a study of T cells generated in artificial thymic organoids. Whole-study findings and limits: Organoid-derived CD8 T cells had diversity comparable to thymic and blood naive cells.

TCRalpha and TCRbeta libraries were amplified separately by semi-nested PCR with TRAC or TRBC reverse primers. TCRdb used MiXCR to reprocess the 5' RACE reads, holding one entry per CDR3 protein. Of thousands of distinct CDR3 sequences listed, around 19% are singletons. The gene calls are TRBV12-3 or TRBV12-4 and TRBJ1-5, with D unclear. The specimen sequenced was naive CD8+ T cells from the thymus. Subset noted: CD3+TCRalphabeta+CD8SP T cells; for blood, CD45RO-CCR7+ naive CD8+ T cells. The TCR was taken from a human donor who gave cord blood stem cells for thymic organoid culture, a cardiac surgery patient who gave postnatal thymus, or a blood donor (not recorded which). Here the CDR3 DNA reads TGTGCCAGCAGTTTTGGTCAGCCCCCGCATTTT. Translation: CASSFGQPPHF.